This is a list of T cell receptor beta chains from one sample in a study of blood T cell repertoires in COVID-19. Data came from immunoSEQ multiplex PCR; TCRdb stores just in-frame clones and leaves some out. The table shows around 200,000 clones, with approximately 83% occurring only once. Material for sequencing was peripheral blood. The receptors shown here come from a middle-aged woman with COVID-19, enrolled during active disease. The CDR3 runs from the conserved cysteine through the conserved F or W. D genes are given only for firm matches. Part of the rows lack a size; the others show once, few, many or a class for expanded clones.

TRBV6-5	10	-	-	TRBJ1-1	CASRAWEAFF	TGTGCCAGCAGGGCTTGGGAAGCTTTCTTT
TRBV5-1	13	-	-	TRBJ2-5	CASSLGSQETQYF	TGCGCCAGCAGCTTGGGCAGTCAAGAGACCCAGTACTTC
TRBV12-3/TRBV12-4	13	-	-	TRBJ2-3	CASGGPITDTQYF	TGTGCCAGCGGCGGGCCGATCACAGATACGCAGTATTTT
TRBV6-5	15	-	once	TRBJ2-5	CASSDSFLARETQYF	TGTGCCAGCAGTGACTCATTCCTAGCCCGAGAGACCCAGTACTTC
TRBV5-1	12	-	-	TRBJ1-1	CASRDGVTEAFF	TGCGCCAGCAGAGACGGGGTCACTGAAGCTTTCTTT
TRBV15	15	TRBD1	-	TRBJ1-5	CATSRDGAGGWPQHF	TGTGCCACCAGCAGAGATGGGGCAGGGGGTTGGCCCCAGCATTTT
TRBV19	17	TRBD1	-	TRBJ2-1	CASSIDWTGGVDNEQFF	TGTGCCAGTAGTATAGATTGGACAGGGGGGGTAGACAATGAGCAGTTCTTC
TRBV5-1	14	TRBD1	once	TRBJ2-5	CASSLTGGLETQYF	TGCGCCAGCAGCTTGACAGGGGGGTTGGAGACCCAGTACTTC
TRBV7-3	14	TRBD2	-	TRBJ2-7	CASSFSGGPYEQYF	TGTGCCAGCAGCTTTAGCGGGGGGCCCTACGAGCAGTACTTC
TRBV7-9	14	-	-	TRBJ1-2	CASSPLGGSHGYTF	TGTGCCAGCAGCCCACTTGGAGGGAGCCATGGCTACACCTTC
TRBV6-5	15	-	-	TRBJ1-2	CASSYSDSNNYGYTF	TGTGCCAGCAGTTACTCTGACAGTAACAACTATGGCTACACCTTC
TRBV27	14	-	once	TRBJ2-1	CASSLSGVRNEQFF	TGTGCCAGCAGCTTGTCAGGGGTAAGGAATGAGCAGTTCTTC
TRBV18	13	-	-	TRBJ1-1	CASSRNRDTEAFF	TGTGCCAGCTCTCGAAACAGGGACACTGAAGCTTTCTTT
TRBV27	11	-	-	TRBJ2-1	CASSRDTREFF	TGTGCCAGCAGCCGGGACACCCGGGAGTTCTTC
TRBV10-2	14	-	-	TRBJ1-5	CATRGGQGNQPQHF	TGCGCCACTCGGGGGGGGCAGGGCAATCAGCCCCAGCATTTT
TRBV9	15	-	-	TRBJ1-6	CASSVDRGVNSPLHF	TGTGCCAGCAGCGTAGATCGGGGAGTAAATTCACCCCTCCACTTT
TRBV19	14	-	few	TRBJ2-7	CATRRGDSSYEQYF	TGTGCCACCCGAAGGGGGGACAGCTCCTACGAGCAGTACTTC
TRBV5-6	16	-	-	TRBJ1-5	CASSLGGVFSNQPQHF	TGTGCCAGCAGCTTGGGTGGAGTATTCAGTAATCAGCCCCAGCATTTT
TRBV4-2	17	TRBD2	-	TRBJ2-3	CASSQAGTSGRPDTQYF	TGTGCCAGCAGCCAGGCCGGGACTAGCGGGAGGCCAGATACGCAGTATTTT
TRBV2	15	TRBD1	-	TRBJ2-1	CASRRMTGDRNEQFF	TGTGCCAGCCGCCGTATGACAGGGGACCGCAATGAGCAGTTCTTC
TRBV7-7	14	TRBD1	few	TRBJ2-3	CASSLDRNTDTQYF	TGTGCCAGCAGCTTGGACAGGAACACAGATACGCAGTATTTT
TRBV9	14	-	-	TRBJ2-3	CASSVKGFTDTQYF	TGTGCCAGCAGCGTAAAGGGGTTCACAGATACGCAGTATTTT
TRBV7-9	13	-	once	TRBJ2-3	CASSSYDTDTQYF	TGTGCCAGCAGCTCCTACGACACAGATACGCAGTATTTT
TRBV6-5	14	-	-	TRBJ1-5	CASSYAGAGQPQHF	TGTGCCAGCAGTTACGCAGGTGCTGGTCAGCCCCAGCATTTT
TRBV4-1	15	TRBD1	-	TRBJ1-2	CASSPLGTANYGYTF	TGCGCCAGCAGCCCCCTTGGGACAGCTAACTATGGCTACACCTTC
TRBV5-8	16	TRBD1	-	TRBJ2-2	CASSLFVGQGTGELFF	TGTGCCAGCAGCTTGTTCGTCGGACAGGGGACCGGGGAGCTGTTTTTT
TRBV19	14	-	-	TRBJ1-6	CASSEGTTNSPLHF	TGTGCCAGTAGTGAGGGGACTACCAATTCACCCCTCCACTTT
TRBV14	15	TRBD1	few	TRBJ2-7	CASSRQGGSSYEQYF	TGTGCCAGCAGCCGACAGGGGGGGAGCTCCTACGAGCAGTACTTC